Detailed here is one T cell receptor beta chain. This sample was included in a study of T cells in Graves' hyperthyroidism and ophthalmopathy. CDR3 size: 12 residues. The V end lost 4 bases, the J end lost 12 bases, and 16 bases lay between the germline ends. Germline V gives CDR1 DFQATT, CDR2 SNEGSKA (reference sequence). The CDR3 regions of TCR beta were amplified from RNA transcripts. Researchers ran a first-round RT-PCR on the TCR CDR3 using the HTBI primer set. TCRdb itself ran the multiplex PCR reads through MiXCR, one entry per CDR3 protein. Of 490,000 or so distinct CDR3 sequences listed, about 22% were seen once; the top ten hold around 47%.

Input material: blood. This chain uses TRBV20-1 with TRBJ2-1; D is unclear. The source is a woman in her seventies with Graves' ophthalmopathy. The DNA for the CDR3 is TGCAGTGCTACTTATCCGCGTTGGGGGCAGTTCTTC. Translated: CSATYPRWGQFF.